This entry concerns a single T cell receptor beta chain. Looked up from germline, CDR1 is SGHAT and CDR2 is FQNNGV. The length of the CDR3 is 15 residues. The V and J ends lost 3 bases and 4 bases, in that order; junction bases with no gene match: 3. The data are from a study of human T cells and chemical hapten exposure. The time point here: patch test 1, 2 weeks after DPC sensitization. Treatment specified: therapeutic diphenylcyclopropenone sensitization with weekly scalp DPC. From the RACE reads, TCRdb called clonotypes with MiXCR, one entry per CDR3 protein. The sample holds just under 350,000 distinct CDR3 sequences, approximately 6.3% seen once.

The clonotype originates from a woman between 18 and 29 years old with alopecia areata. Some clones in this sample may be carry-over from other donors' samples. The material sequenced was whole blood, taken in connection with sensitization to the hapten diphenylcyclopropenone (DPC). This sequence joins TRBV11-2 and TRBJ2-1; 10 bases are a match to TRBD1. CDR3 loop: CASSFRDRGYNEQFF. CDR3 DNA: TGTGCCAGCAGCTTTAGGGACAGGGGATACAATGAGCAGTTCTTC. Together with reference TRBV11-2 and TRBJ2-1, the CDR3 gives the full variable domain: EAGVAQSPRYKIIEKRQSVAFWCNPISGHATLYWYQQILGQGPKLLIQFQNNGVVDDSQLPKDRFSAERLKGVDSTLKIQPAKLEDSAVYLCASSFRDRGYNEQFFGPGTRLTVL.